The clone carrying this T cell receptor (beta chain) was observed a few times. The target antigen is unknown. What was amplified from RNA transcripts were TCR beta CDR3 regions. A first-round RT-PCR of the TCR CDR3 used the HTBI primer set. One entry per CDR3 protein results from TCRdb running MiXCR on the multiplex PCR reads. The sample has some 600,000 distinct CDR3 sequences, about 15% seen once. Trimming cost V 4 bases and J 2 bases; bases outside gene matches: 7. The CDR3 sequence is 16 residues long. Germline CDR1 and CDR2: SGHDT and YYEEEE. The sample comes from a study of T cells in Graves' hyperthyroidism and ophthalmopathy. The study, taken as a whole, reports: Most thyroid clonotypes that were expanded above 0.001 also turned up in blood. A 13 V-J model separated ophthalmopathy from stable hyperthyroidism. Before onset, by a median of approximately 5.9 months, the model predicted ophthalmopathy.

Used for diagnoses were clinical symptoms, serum thyroxine and TRAb, thyroid ultrasound and orbital computed tomography. The gene calls are TRBV5-6 and TRBJ2-2; 8 nucleotides agree with TRBD2. This receptor was obtained from a woman aged 25 to 39 with Graves' hyperthyroidism that later progressed to Graves' ophthalmopathy. Sequenced input: blood. CDR3: CASSPAGGVNTGELFF. CDR3 nucleotides: TGTGCCAGCAGCCCGGCGGGGGGTGTCAACACCGGGGAGCTGTTTTTT.